The source of this T cell receptor beta chain is a study of blood T cell repertoires in COVID-19. Study at large: Samples of COVID-19 (acute and convalescent) were obtained from the United States, Italy and Spain. Sample material is recorded as cDNA or gDNA derived from T cells, B-cell-depleted T cells, or PBMCs.

Original data processing: Estimation of nucleated cell counts was performed using reference gene primer amplification. Assay: immunoSEQ multiplex PCR; the TCRdb copy retains only in-frame clones and omits some. That table is the source of V, J and clone size, and D and trimming were worked out from the DNA. There are under 75,000 clones in the sample; roughly 89% occur only once, and about 13% lies in the top ten. The germline V gene encodes CDR1 MNHEY and CDR2 SVGEGT. The length of the CDR3 is 13 residues. Germline trimming cut 6 bases from V and 4 bases from J; bases unmatched to any gene: 5. The source material was peripheral blood. The chain uses TRBV6-2 or TRBV6-3 and TRBJ2-7; 8 positions agree with TRBD2. The sequence derives from a man aged 60-69 years with active COVID-19. CDR3 amino acids: CASSPGLDYEQYF. The CDR3 nucleotides are TGTGCCAGCAGCCCGGGACTAGATTACGAGCAGTACTTC.